This T cell receptor (beta chain) was retrieved from a study of OX40 agonist ivuxolimab in advanced cancers. Across the whole study: Those treated in dose escalation had hepatocellular carcinoma, melanoma, renal cell cancer or head and neck cancer. Study-level findings and limits: In the expanded peripheral T cells, antigen specificity was never determined. Low normalized T-cell clonal expansion also characterized some of the nonresponders. CD4+ and CD8+ blood T cells expanded clonally by week 6 at 0.1 to 3.0 mg/kg.

Generated by immunoSEQ multiplex PCR, the TCRdb table keeps only in-frame clones and is missing some. The table has 72,000 or so clones, over 70% seen once. Concerning this clone: Its antigen is unidentified.

CDR3 length: 16 residues. V dropped 5 bases and J dropped 3; count of bases not matched to a gene: 9. Looked up from germline, CDR1 is MNHNY and CDR2 is SVGAGI (reference sequence). The chain employs TRBV6-6 and TRBJ1-4; 7 nucleotides agree with TRBD1. This TCR came from an adult with an advanced solid tumor such as melanoma, head and neck, liver or kidney cancer. This sample comprised CD4+ or CD8+ T cells sorted from blood, obtained in a trial of the OX40 agonist ivuxolimab. CDR3 DNA sequence: TGTGCCAGCAGTAACCTCAGACAGGGAGCTAATGAAAAACTGTTTTTT. Residues: CASSNLRQGANEKLFF.